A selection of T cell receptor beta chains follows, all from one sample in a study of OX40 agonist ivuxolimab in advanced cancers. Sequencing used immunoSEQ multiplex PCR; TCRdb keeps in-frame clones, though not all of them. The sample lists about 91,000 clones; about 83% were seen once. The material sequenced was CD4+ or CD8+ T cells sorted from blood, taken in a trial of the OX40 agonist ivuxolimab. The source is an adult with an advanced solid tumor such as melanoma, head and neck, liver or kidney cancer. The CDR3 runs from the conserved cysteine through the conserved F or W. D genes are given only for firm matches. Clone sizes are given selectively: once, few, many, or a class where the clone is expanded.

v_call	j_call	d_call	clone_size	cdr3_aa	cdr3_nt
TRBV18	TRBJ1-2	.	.	CASSPRTATNYGYTF	TGTGCCAGCTCACCTAGGACGGCAACTAACTATGGCTACACCTTC
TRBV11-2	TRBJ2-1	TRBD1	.	CASSFKQGAYNEQFF	TGTGCCAGCAGCTTCAAACAGGGGGCCTACAATGAGCAGTTCTTC
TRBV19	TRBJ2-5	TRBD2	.	CASSIDRTSGGNGETQYF	TGTGCCAGTAGTATAGATCGGACTAGCGGGGGGAACGGAGAGACCCAGTACTTC
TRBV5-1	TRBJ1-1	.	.	CASSSITGSATEAFF	TGCGCCAGCAGTTCTATCACAGGGTCGGCCACTGAAGCTTTCTTT
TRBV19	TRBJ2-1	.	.	CASSIGGSVHNEQFF	TGTGCCAGTAGTATTGGGGGGTCTGTTCACAATGAGCAGTTCTTC
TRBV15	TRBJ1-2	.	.	CATSRGSYGYTF	TGTGCCACAAGCAGGGGCAGCTATGGCTACACCTTC
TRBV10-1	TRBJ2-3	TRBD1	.	CASSRDRGRPDTQYF	TGCGCCAGCAGTCGAGACAGGGGAAGGCCAGATACGCAGTATTTT
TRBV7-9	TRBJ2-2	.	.	CASSPDTGELFF	TGTGCCAGCAGCCCGGATACCGGGGAGCTGTTTTTT
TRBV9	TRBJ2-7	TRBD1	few	CASSLLALQGEQYF	TGTGCCAGCAGCCTTCTCGCCCTACAGGGGGAGCAGTACTTC
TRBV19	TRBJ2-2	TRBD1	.	CASGQGRDGELFF	TGTGCCAGTGGACAGGGAAGGGACGGGGAGCTGTTTTTT
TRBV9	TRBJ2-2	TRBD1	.	CASSPGQGYTGELFF	TGTGCCAGCAGTCCGGGACAGGGATACACCGGGGAGCTGTTTTTT
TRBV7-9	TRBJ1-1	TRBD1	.	CASSFRQGALPGAEAFF	TGTGCCAGCAGCTTCCGGCAGGGGGCCCTACCGGGCGCTGAAGCTTTCTTT
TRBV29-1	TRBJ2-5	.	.	CSVEQGGDLPPETQYF	TGCAGCGTTGAACAAGGAGGTGACCTACCCCCAGAGACCCAGTACTTC
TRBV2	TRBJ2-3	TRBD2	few	CASSGEWGGLTDTQYF	TGTGCCAGCAGCGGGGAGTGGGGGGGTCTCACAGATACGCAGTATTTT
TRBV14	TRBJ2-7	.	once	CASSPRQGPLNEQYF	TGTGCCAGCAGCCCCCGGCAGGGACCTCTTAACGAGCAGTACTTC
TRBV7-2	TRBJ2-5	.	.	CASSDRRGGQETQYF	TGTGCCAGCAGCGACAGGAGGGGAGGCCAAGAGACCCAGTACTTC
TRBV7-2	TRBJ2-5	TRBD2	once	CASSLEILGTSEETQYF	TGTGCCAGCAGCTTAGAAATCCTAGGGACTAGCGAAGAGACCCAGTACTTC
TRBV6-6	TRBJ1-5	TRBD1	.	CASSYSRQGVGQPQHF	TGTGCCAGCAGTTACTCGAGGCAGGGGGTAGGTCAGCCCCAGCATTTT
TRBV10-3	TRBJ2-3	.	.	CAIKGSTDTQYF	TGTGCCATCAAAGGGAGCACAGATACGCAGTATTTT
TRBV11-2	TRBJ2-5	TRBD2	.	CASSLLLSGGQETQYF	TGTGCCAGCAGCCTGCTTTTGAGCGGGGGACAAGAGACCCAGTACTTC
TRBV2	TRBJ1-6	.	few	CASSPAGGNSYNSPLHF	TGTGCCAGCAGCCCAGCGGGGGGAAACTCCTATAATTCACCCCTCCACTTT
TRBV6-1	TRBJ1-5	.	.	CASSEVSNQPQHF	TGTGCCAGCAGTGAGGTTAGCAATCAGCCCCAGCATTTT
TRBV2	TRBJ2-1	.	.	CASSASGGFSSYNEQFF	TGTGCCAGCAGTGCGTCTGGGGGTTTCAGCTCCTACAATGAGCAGTTCTTC
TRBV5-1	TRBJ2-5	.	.	CASSLESATETQYF	TGCGCCAGCAGCTTGGAATCTGCCACAGAGACCCAGTACTTC
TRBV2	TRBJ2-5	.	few	CASSYDPVLQETQYF	TGTGCCAGCAGTTACGACCCCGTGCTCCAAGAGACCCAGTACTTC
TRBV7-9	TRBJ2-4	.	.	CASTQSGVAKNIQYF	TGTGCCAGCACCCAATCGGGGGTAGCCAAAAACATTCAGTACTTC
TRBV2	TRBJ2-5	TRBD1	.	CASSPDRATQYF	TGTGCCAGCAGCCCAGACAGGGCGACCCAGTACTTC
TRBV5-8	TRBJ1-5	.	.	CASSLAGDSNQPQHF	TGTGCCAGCAGCTTGGCAGGGGATAGCAATCAGCCCCAGCATTTT
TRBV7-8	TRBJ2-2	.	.	CASSPTLTGELFF	TGTGCCAGCAGCCCGACACTTACCGGGGAGCTGTTTTTT
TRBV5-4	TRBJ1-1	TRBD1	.	CASSLSRQGDRAFF	TGTGCCAGCAGCTTGTCTCGACAGGGTGATAGGGCTTTCTTT
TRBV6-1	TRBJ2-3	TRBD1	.	CASSVIGTGTDTQYF	TGTGCCAGCAGTGTAATAGGGACAGGAACAGATACGCAGTATTTT
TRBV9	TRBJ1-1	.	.	CASSVEHKTEAFF	TGTGCCAGCAGCGTAGAACACAAGACTGAAGCTTTCTTT
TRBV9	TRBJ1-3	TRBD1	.	CASSPQGAGNTIYF	TGTGCCAGCAGCCCGCAGGGGGCTGGAAACACCATATATTTT
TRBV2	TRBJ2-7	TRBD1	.	CASSRSPGQFVHEQYF	TGTGCCAGCAGTCGGTCCCCGGGACAGTTCGTCCACGAGCAGTACTTC
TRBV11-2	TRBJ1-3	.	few	CASSFPLGTAGNTIYF	TGTGCCAGCAGCTTCCCCCTCGGGACCGCTGGAAACACCATATATTTT
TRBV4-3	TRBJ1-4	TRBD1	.	CASSRGEGGGNEKLFF	TGCGCCAGCAGCCGCGGCGAAGGAGGGGGCAATGAAAAACTGTTTTTT
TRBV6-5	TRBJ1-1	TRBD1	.	CASSSGQMNTEAFF	TGTGCCAGCAGTTCGGGACAGATGAACACTGAAGCTTTCTTT
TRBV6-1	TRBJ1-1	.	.	CASTLQRIGTEAFF	TGTGCCAGCACCCTACAGAGAATTGGCACTGAAGCTTTCTTT
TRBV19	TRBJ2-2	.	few	CASSIDLRRGGTGELFF	TGTGCCAGTAGTATAGATCTACGACGAGGGGGGACCGGGGAGCTGTTTTTT
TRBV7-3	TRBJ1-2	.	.	CASSFGGNYGYTF	TGTGCCAGCAGCTTCGGGGGAAACTATGGCTACACCTTC
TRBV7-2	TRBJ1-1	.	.	CASSIGQPNTEAFF	TGTGCCAGCAGCATAGGACAGCCGAACACTGAAGCTTTCTTT
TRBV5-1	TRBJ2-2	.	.	CASSHFPVGGQSTGELFF	TGCGCCAGCAGCCACTTCCCAGTGGGGGGCCAGAGCACCGGGGAGCTGTTTTTT
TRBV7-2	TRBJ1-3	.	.	CASSSGPNAIYF	TGTGCCAGCAGCTCGGGACCGAACGCCATATATTTT
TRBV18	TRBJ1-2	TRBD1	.	CASSPSGTGNGYTF	TGTGCCAGCTCACCTTCAGGGACAGGAAATGGCTACACCTTC
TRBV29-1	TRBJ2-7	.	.	CSVRFGGDEQYF	TGCAGCGTTCGATTTGGTGGGGACGAGCAGTACTTC
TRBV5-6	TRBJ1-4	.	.	CASTYGVTNEKLFF	TGTGCCAGCACCTATGGGGTAACTAATGAAAAACTGTTTTTT
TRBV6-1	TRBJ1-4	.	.	CASSERLNEKLFF	TGTGCCAGCAGTGAAAGGCTTAATGAAAAACTGTTTTTT
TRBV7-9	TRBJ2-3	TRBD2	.	CASSRLAGGITDTQYF	TGTGCCAGCAGTCGACTAGCGGGGGGGATCACAGATACGCAGTATTTT
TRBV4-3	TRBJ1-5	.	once	CASSQDTRGGQPQHF	TGCGCCAGCAGCCAAGATACGAGGGGAGGGCAGCCCCAGCATTTT
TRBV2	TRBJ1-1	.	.	CASSSEQNTEAFF	TGTGCCAGCAGTTCAGAACAGAACACTGAAGCTTTCTTT
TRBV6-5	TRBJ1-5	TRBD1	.	CASSSEGQGRGQPQHF	TGTGCCAGCAGTTCCGAGGGACAGGGCCGAGGTCAGCCCCAGCATTTT
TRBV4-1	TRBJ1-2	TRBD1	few	CASSQPTGEWGYTF	TGCGCCAGCAGCCAGCCAACAGGGGAGTGGGGCTACACCTTC
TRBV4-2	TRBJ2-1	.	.	CASSPLGAREQFF	TGTGCCAGCAGCCCGCTGGGGGCGCGGGAGCAGTTCTTC
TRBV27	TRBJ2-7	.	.	CASSSWSSYEQYF	TGTGCCAGCAGTTCCTGGAGCTCCTACGAGCAGTACTTC
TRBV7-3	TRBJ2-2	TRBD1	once	CASSLNRGTGELFF	TGTGCCAGCAGCTTAAACAGGGGAACCGGGGAGCTGTTTTTT
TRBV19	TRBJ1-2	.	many	CASSIGRQSYGYTF	TGTGCCAGTAGTATTGGTCGGCAGAGCTATGGCTACACCTTC
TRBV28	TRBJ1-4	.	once	CASSLPGLGEKLFF	TGTGCCAGCAGCCTTCCGGGACTAGGGGAAAAACTGTTTTTT